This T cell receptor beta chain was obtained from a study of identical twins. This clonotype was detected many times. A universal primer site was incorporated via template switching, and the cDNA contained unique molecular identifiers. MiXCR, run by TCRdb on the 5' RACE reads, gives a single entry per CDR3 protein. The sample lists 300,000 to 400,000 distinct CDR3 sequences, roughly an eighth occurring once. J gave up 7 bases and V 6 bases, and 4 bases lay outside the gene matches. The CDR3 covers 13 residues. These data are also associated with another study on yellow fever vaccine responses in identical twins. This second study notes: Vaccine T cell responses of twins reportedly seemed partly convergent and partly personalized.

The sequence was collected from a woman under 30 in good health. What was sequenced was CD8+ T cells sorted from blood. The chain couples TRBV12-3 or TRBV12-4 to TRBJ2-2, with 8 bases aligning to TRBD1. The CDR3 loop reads CASSPQGGGELFF. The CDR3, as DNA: TGTGCCAGCAGCCCACAGGGGGGCGGGGAGCTGTTTTTT.